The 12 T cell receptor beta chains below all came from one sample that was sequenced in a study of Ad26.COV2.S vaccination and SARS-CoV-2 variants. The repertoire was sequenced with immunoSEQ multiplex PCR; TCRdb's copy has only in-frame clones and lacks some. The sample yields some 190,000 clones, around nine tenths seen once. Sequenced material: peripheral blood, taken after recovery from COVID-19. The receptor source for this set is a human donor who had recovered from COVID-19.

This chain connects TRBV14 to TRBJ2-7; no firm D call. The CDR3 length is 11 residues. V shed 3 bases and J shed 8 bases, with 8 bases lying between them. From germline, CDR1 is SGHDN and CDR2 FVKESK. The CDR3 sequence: CASSHGPQQYF. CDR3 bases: TGTGCCAGCAGCCACGGACCGCAGCAGTACTTC.

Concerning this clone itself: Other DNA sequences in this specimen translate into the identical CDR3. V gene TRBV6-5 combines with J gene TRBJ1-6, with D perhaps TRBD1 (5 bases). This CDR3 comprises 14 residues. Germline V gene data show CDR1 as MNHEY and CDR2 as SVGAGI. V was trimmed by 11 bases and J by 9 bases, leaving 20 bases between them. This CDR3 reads CAVRSAGVGSPLHF. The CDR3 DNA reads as TGTGCCGTCCGGTCCGCGGGGGTGGGTTCACCCCTCCACTTT.

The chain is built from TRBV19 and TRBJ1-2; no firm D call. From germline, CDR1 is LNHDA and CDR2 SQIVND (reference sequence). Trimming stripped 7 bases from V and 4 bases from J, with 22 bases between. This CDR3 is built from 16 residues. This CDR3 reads CASTPRGPPTPYGYTF. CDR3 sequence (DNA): TGTGCCAGTACTCCTCGCGGGCCACCCACCCCCTATGGCTACACCTTC.

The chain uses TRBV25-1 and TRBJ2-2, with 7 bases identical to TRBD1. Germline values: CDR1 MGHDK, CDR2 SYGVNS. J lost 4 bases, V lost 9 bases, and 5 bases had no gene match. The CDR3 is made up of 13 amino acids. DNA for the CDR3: TGTGCCAGTCGGCGACAGGGCACCGGGGAGCTGTTTTTT. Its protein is CASRRQGTGELFF.

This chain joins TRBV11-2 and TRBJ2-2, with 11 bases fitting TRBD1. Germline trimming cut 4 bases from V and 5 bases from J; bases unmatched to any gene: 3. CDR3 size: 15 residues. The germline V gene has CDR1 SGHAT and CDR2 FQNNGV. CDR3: CASSSGTGGTGELFF. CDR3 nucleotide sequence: TGTGCCAGCAGCTCTGGGACAGGGGGAACCGGGGAGCTGTTTTTT.

The CDR3 DNA reads TGTGCCAGCAGCGTAGGAGGCAGGGCCTACGAGCAGTACTTC. The encoded protein is CASSVGGRAYEQYF. V usage is TRBV9 and J usage is TRBJ2-7; weak D call: TRBD1 (5 bases). The length of the CDR3 is 14 residues. Trimming shortened V by 0 bases and J by 2 bases, and 9 bases separated the two germline ends. Germline V lookup: CDR1 SGDLS, CDR2 YYNGEE. Full variable domain (rest looked up from reference TRBV9 and TRBJ2-7): DSGVTQTPKHLITATGQRVTLRCSPRSGDLSVYWYQQSLDQGLQFLIQYYNGEERAKGNILERFSAQQFPDLHSELNLSSLELGDSALYFCASSVGGRAYEQYFGPGTRLTVT.

CDR3 in DNA: TGTGCCGGCCCCCTAGCGGGAGTAGGGGCGGGGGAGACCCAGTACTTC. Residues: CAGPLAGVGAGETQYF. The V call is TRBV3-1 (or the pseudogene TRBV3-2), the J call TRBJ2-5; 10 bases line up with TRBD2. Germline assignment: CDR1 LGHDT and CDR2 YNNKEL (reference sequence). The V and J ends lost 11 bases and 5 bases, in that order; junction bases with no gene match: 17. The CDR3 runs 16 residues.

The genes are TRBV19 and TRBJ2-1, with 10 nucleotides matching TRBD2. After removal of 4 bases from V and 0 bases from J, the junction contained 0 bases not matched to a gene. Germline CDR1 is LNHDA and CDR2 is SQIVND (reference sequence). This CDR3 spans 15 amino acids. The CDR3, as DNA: TGTGCCAGTAGTACTAGCGGGAGCTCCTACAATGAGCAGTTCTTC. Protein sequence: CASSTSGSSYNEQFF.

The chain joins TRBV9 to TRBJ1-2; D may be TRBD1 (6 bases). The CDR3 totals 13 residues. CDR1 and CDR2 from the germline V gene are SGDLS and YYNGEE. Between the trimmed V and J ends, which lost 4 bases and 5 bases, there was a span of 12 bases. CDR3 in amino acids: CASSPGTPYGYTF. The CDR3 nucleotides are TGTGCCAGCAGCCCCGGGACACCGTATGGCTACACCTTC.

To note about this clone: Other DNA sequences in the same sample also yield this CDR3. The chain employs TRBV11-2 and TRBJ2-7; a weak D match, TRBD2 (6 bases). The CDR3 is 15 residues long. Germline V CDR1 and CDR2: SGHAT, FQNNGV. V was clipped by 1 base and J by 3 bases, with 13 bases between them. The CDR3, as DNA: TGTGCCAGCAGCTTAGGGGCGGGGAATAGCTACGAGCAGTACTTC. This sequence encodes CASSLGAGNSYEQYF.

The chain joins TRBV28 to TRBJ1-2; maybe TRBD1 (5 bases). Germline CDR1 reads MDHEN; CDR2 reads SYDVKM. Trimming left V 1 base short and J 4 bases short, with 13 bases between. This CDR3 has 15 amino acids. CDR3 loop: CASSLSPDSSYGYTF. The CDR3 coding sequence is TGTGCCAGCAGTTTATCCCCTGACAGTAGCTATGGCTACACCTTC.

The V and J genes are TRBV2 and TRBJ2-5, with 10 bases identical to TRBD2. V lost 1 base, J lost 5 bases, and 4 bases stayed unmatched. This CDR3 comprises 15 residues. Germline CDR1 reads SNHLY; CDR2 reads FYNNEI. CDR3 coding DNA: TGTGCCAGCAGTGAAGAGCGGGGGGGCTGGGAGACCCAGTACTTC. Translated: CASSEERGGWETQYF.